The sample holds a few counts of the clone carrying this T cell receptor (beta chain). V lost 1 base, J lost 4 bases, and 16 bases lay in between. The germline V gene encodes CDR1 LGHNA and CDR2 YSLEER. The CDR3 is 16 residues long. Some clones are missing from TCRdb's copy, which holds only in-frame ones; the method was immunoSEQ multiplex PCR. Among about 36,000 clones listed, 85% to 95% were seen once. The sample originates from a study of T cell changes during pregnancy in multiple sclerosis. The input for sequencing was CD4+ T cells from peripheral blood mononuclear cells, taken in the third trimester of pregnancy. This chain connects TRBV4-3 to TRBJ1-2; D is perhaps TRBD1 (5 bases). The sequence derives from a female donor in good health, enrolled as a control in a pregnancy study. The CDR3 protein is CASSQAFRQISYGYTF. CDR3 nucleotide sequence: TGCGCCAGCAGCCAAGCATTCAGACAGATTTCCTATGGCTACACCTTC.